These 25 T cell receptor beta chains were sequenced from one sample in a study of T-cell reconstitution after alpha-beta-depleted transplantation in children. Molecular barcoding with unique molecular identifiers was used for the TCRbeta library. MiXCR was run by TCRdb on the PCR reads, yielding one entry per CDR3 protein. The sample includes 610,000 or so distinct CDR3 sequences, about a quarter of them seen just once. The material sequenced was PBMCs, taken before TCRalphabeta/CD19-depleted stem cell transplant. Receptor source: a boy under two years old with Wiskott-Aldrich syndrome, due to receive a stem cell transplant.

The CDR3 sequence: CSASGASSYNSPLHF. The CDR3 DNA follows: TGCAGTGCGTCAGGGGCGAGCTCCTATAATTCACCCCTCCACTTT. This chain uses TRBV20-1 with TRBJ1-6, with TRBD1 as a possible D gene (6 bases). The CDR3 is 15 residues long. The V gene's germline CDR1 is DFQATT and CDR2 SNEGSKA (reference sequence). Trimming cost V 6 bases and J 0 bases, with 12 bases left between them.

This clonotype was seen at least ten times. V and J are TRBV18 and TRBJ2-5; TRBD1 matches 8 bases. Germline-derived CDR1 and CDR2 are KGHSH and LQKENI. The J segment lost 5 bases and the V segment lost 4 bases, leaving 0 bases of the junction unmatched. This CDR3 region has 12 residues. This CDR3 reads CASSRDRETQYF. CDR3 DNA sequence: TGTGCCAGCTCACGGGACAGGGAGACCCAGTACTTC. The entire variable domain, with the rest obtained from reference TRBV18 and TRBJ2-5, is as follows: NAGVMQNPRHLVRRRGQEARLRCSPMKGHSHVYWYRQLPEEGLKFMVYLQKENIIDESGMPKERFSAEFPKEGPSILRIQQVVRGDSAAYFCASSRDRETQYFGPGTRLLVL.

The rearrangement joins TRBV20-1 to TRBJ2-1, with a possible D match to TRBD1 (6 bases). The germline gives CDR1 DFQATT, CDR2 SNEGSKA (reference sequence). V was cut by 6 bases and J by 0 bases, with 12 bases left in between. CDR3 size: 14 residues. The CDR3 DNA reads TGCAGTGCCCCCCGGGACAACTCCTACAATGAGCAGTTCTTC. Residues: CSAPRDNSYNEQFF.

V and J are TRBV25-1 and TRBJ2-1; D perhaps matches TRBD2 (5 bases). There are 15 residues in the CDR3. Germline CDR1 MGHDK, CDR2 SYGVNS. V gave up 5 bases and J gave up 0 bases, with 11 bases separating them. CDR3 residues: CASSSGWSSYNEQFF. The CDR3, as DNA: TGTGCCAGCAGTAGCGGTTGGAGCTCCTACAATGAGCAGTTCTTC.

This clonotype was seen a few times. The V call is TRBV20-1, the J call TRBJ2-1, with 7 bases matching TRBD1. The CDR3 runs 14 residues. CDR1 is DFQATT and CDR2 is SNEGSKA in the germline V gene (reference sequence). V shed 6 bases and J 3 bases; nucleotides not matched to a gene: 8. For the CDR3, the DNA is TGCAGTGCCCCCTCGACAGGGATCTACAATGAGCAGTTCTTC. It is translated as CSAPSTGIYNEQFF.

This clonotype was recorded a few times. The CDR3 region has the DNA TGTGCCAGCAGAGCCGGGACTAGCGGCTTCACCGGGGAGCTGTTTTTT. Its translation: CASRAGTSGFTGELFF. V is TRBV2 and J is TRBJ2-2; TRBD2 aligns across 11 bases. CDR3 size: 16 residues. After removal of 6 bases from V and 4 bases from J, the junction contained 7 bases not matched to a gene. Germline CDR1 reads SNHLY; CDR2 reads FYNNEI.

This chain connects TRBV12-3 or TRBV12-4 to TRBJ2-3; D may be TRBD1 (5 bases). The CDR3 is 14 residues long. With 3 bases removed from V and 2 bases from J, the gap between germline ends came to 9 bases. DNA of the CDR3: TGTGCCAGCAGTTTGTTACAGGACACAGATACGCAGTATTTT. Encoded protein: CASSLLQDTDTQYF.

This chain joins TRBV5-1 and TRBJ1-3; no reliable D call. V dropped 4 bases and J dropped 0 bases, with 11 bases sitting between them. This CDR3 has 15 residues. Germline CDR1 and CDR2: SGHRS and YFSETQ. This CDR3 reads CASSTTPVSGNTIYF. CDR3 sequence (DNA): TGCGCCAGCAGCACCACCCCCGTCTCTGGAAACACCATATATTTT.

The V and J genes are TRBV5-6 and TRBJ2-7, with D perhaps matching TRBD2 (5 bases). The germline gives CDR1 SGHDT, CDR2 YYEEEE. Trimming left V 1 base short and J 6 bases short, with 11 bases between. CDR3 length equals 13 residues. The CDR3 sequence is CASSLRPSSEQYF. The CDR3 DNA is TGTGCCAGCAGCTTGCGGCCTAGCAGCGAGCAGTACTTC. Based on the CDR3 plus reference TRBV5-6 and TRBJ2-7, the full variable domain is DAGVTQSPTHLIKTRGQQVTLRCSPKSGHDTVSWYQQALGQGPQFIFQYYEEEERQRGNFPDRFSGHQFPNYSSELNVNALLLGDSALYLCASSLRPSSEQYFGPGTRLTVT.

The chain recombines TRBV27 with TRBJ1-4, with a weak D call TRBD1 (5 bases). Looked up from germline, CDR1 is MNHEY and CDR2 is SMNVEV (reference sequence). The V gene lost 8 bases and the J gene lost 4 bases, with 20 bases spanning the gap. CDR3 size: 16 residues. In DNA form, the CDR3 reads TGTGCCAGCTCTCCTGGGGCCATACTACTTAATGAAAAACTGTTTTTT. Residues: CASSPGAILLNEKLFF.

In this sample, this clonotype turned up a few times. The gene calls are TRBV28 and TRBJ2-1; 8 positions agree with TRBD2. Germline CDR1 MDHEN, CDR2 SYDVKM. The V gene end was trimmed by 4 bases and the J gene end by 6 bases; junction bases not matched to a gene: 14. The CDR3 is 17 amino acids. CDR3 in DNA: TGTGCCAGCAGTTCAATCATCTCCAGCGGGAGTCGCAATGAGCAGTTCTTC. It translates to CASSSIISSGSRNEQFF.

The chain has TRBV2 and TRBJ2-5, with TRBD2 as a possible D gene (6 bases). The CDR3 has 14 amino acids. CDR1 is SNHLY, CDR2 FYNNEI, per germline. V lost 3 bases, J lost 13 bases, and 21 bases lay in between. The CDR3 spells CASSDRTSRTLWYF. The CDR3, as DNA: TGTGCCAGCAGTGACAGAACTAGCAGAACTCTTTGGTACTTC.

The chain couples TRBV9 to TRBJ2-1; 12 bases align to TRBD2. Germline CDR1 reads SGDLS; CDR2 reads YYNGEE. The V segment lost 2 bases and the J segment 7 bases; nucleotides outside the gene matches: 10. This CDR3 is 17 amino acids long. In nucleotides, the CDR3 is TGTGCCAGCAGCGTTCTAGCGGGGGGGGGCGCGGGTAATGAGCAGTTCTTC. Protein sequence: CASSVLAGGGAGNEQFF.

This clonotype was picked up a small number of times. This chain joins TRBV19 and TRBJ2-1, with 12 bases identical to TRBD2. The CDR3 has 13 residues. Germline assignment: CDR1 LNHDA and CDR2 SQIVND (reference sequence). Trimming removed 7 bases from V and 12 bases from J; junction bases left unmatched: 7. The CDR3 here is CASTPGLAGVQFF. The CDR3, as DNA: TGTGCCAGTACACCGGGACTAGCGGGTGTGCAGTTCTTC.

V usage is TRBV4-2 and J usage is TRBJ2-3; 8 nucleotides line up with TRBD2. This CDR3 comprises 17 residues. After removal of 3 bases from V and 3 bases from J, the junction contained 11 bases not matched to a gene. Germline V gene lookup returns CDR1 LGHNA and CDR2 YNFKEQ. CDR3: CASSQVPRVAGTDTQYF. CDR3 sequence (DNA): TGTGCCAGCAGCCAGGTTCCCCGGGTAGCGGGAACAGATACGCAGTATTTT.

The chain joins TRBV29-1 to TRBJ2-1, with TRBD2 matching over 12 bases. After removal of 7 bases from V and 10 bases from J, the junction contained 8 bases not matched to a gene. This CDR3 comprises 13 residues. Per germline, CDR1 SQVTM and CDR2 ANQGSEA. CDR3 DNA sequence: TGCAGCGGACAACTAGCGGGAGGAGAGGAGCAGTTCTTC. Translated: CSGQLAGGEEQFF.

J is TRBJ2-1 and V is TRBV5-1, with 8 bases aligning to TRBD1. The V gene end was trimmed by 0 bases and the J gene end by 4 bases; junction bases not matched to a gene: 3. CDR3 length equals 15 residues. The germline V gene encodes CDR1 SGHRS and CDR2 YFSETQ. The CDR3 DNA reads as TGCGCCAGCAGCTTGGCGACAGGGGCTTACAATGAGCAGTTCTTC. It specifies CASSLATGAYNEQFF.

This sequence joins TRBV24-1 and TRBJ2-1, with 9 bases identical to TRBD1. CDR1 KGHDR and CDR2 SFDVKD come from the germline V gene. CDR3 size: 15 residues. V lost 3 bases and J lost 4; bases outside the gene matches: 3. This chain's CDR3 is CATSDPDRGYNEQFF. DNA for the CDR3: TGTGCCACCAGTGATCCGGACAGGGGTTACAATGAGCAGTTCTTC.

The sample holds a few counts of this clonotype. The DNA of the CDR3 is TGTGCCAGCAGCTTTCGTCCTATTGGCCGAGGGGCTCCTTACAATGAGCAGTTCTTC. Translated: CASSFRPIGRGAPYNEQFF. This rearrangement joins TRBV11-1 to TRBJ2-1, with D perhaps given as TRBD1 or TRBD2 (5 bases each). V lost 3 bases to trimming and J lost 4 bases, with 25 bases between them. Germline-derived CDR1 and CDR2 are SGHAT and FQDESV (reference sequence). This CDR3 is built from 19 residues.

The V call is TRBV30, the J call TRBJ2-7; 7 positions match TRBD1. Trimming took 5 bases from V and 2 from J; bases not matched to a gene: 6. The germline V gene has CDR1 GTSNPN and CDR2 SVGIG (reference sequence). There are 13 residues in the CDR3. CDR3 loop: CAWRHRGAYEQYF. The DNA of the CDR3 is TGTGCCTGGCGGCACAGGGGCGCCTACGAGCAGTACTTC.

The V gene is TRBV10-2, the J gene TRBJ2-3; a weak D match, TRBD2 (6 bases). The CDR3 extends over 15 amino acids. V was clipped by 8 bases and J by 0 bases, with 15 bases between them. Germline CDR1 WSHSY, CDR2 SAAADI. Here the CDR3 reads CASRKEGASTDTQYF. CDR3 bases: TGCGCCAGCCGAAAGGAGGGCGCCAGCACAGATACGCAGTATTTT.

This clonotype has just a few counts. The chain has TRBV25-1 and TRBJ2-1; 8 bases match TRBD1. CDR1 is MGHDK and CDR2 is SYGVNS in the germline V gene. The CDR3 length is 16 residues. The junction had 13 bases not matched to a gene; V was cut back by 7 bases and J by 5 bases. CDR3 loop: CASMRPGQGAHNEQFF. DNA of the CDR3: TGTGCCAGCATGAGACCCGGCCAGGGGGCTCACAATGAGCAGTTCTTC.

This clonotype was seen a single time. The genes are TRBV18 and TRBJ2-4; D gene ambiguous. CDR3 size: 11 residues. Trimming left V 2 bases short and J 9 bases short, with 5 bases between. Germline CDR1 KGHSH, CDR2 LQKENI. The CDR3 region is CASSPATIQYF. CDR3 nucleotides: TGTGCCAGCTCACCAGCTACCATTCAGTACTTC. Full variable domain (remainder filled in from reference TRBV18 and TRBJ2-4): NAGVMQNPRHLVRRRGQEARLRCSPMKGHSHVYWYRQLPEEGLKFMVYLQKENIIDESGMPKERFSAEFPKEGPSILRIQQVVRGDSAAYFCASSPATIQYFGAGTRLSVL.

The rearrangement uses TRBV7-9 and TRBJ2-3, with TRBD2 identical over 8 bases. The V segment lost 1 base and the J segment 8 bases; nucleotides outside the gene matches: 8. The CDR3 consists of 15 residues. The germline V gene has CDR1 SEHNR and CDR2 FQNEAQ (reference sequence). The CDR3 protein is CASSLDEREFVTQYF. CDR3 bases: TGTGCCAGCAGCTTAGACGAGCGGGAGTTTGTTACGCAGTATTTT.

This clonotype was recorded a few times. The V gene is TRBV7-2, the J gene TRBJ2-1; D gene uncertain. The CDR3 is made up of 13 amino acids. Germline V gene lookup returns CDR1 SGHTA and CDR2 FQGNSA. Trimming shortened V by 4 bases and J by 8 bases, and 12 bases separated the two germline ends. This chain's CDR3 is CASSSPARHEQFF. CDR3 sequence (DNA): TGTGCCAGCAGCTCCCCGGCCCGGCATGAGCAGTTCTTC.